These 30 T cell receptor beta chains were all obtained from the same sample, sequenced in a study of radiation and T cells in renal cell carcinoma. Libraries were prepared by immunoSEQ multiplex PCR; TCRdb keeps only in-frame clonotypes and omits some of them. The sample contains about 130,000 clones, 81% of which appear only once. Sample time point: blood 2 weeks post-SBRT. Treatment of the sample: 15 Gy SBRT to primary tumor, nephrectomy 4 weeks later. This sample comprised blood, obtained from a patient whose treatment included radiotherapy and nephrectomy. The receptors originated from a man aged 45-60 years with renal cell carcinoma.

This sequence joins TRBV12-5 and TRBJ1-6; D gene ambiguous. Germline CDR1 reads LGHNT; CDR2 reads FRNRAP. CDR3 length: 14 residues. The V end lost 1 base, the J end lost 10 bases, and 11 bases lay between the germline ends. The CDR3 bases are TGTGCTAGTGGTTTGGGACCGCTTGGCTCACCCCTCCACTTT. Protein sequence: CASGLGPLGSPLHF.

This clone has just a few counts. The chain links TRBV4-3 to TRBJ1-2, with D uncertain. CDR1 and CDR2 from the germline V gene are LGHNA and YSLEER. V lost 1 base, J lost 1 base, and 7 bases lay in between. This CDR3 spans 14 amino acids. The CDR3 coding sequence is TGCGCCAGCAGCCAAGTCCGGGGTAACTATGGCTACACCTTC. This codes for CASSQVRGNYGYTF.

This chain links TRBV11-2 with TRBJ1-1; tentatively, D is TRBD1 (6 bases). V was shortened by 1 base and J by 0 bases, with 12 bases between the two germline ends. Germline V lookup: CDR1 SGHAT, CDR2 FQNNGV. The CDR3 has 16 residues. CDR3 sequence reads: CASSLARRDMNTEAFF. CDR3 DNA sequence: TGTGCCAGCAGCTTAGCCCGTAGGGACATGAACACTGAAGCTTTCTTT.

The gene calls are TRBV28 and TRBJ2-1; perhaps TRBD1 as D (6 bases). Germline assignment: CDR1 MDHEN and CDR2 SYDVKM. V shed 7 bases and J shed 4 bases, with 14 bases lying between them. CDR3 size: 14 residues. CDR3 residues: CASKGETTYNEQFF. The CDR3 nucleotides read TGTGCCAGCAAGGGGGAGACGACTTACAATGAGCAGTTCTTC.

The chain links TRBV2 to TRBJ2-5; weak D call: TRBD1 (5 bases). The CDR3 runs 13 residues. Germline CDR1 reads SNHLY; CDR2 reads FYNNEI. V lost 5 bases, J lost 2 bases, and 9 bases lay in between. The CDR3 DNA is TGTGCCAGCAGTAAAGACAGACAAGAGACCCAGTACTTC. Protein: CASSKDRQETQYF.

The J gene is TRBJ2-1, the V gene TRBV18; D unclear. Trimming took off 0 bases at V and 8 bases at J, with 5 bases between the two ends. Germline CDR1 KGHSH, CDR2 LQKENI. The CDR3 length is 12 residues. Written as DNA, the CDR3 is TGTGCCAGCTCACCACCACTGGATGAGCAGTTCTTC. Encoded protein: CASSPPLDEQFF.

The CDR3 region has the DNA TGTGCCAGCAGCAAAAACAGGTACAATGAGCAGTTCTTC. This codes for CASSKNRYNEQFF. V gene TRBV14 combines with J gene TRBJ2-1, with a possible D match to TRBD1 (5 bases). Trimming stripped 5 bases from V and 4 bases from J, with 9 bases between. Germline V gives CDR1 SGHDN, CDR2 FVKESK. The CDR3 extends over 13 amino acids.

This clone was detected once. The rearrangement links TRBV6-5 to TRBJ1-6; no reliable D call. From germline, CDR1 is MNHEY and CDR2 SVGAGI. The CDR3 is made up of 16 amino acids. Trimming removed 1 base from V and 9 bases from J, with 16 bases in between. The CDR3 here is CASSYLEVPRGSPLHF. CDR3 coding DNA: TGTGCCAGCAGTTACTTGGAGGTCCCTCGCGGTTCACCCCTCCACTTT.

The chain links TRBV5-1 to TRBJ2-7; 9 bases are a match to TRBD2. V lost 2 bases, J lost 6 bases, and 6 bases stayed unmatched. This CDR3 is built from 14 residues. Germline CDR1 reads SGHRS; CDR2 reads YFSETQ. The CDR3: CASSLTSGSGEQYF. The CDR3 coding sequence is TGCGCCAGCAGCTTAACTAGCGGGTCGGGCGAGCAGTACTTC.

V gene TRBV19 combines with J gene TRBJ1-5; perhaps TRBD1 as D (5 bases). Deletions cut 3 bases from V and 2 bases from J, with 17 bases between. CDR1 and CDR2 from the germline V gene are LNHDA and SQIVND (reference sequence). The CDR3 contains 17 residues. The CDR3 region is CASSISHIGTGNQPQHF. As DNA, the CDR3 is TGTGCCAGTAGTATTTCCCACATCGGGACCGGCAATCAGCCCCAGCATTTT.

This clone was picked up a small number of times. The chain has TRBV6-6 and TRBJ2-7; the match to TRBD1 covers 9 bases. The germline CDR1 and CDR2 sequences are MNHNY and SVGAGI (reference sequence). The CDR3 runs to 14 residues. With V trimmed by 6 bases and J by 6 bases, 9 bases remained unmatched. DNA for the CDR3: TGTGCCAGCAGCCTCTTGGGACAGGGCAGCGAGCAGTACTTC. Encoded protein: CASSLLGQGSEQYF.

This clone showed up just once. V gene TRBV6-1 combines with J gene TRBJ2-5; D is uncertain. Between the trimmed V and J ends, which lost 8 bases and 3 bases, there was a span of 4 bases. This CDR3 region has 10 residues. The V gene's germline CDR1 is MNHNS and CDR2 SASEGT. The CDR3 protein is CASLKETQYF. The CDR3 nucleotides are TGTGCCAGCCTGAAAGAGACCCAGTACTTC.

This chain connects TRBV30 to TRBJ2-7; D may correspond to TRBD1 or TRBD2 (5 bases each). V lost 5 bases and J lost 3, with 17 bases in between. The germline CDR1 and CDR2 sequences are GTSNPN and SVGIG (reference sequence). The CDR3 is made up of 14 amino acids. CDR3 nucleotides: TGTGCCTGGGCTGGGAGCAGGGCGGGCTACGAGCAGTACTTC. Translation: CAWAGSRAGYEQYF.

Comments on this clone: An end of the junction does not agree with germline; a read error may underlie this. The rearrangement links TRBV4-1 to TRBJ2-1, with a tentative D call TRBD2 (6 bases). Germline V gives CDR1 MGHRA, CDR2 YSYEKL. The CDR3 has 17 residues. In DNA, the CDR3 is TGCGCCAGCAGTCAAGATCCGGCGGGGCCCTCCTACAATGAGCAGTTCTTC. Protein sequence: CASSQDPAGPSYNEQFF.

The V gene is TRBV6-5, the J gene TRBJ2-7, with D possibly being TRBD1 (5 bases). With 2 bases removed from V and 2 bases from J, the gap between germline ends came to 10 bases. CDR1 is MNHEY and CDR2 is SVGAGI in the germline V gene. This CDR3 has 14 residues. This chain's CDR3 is CASSYTRTTYEQYF. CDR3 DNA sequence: TGTGCCAGCAGTTACACCCGGACAACCTACGAGCAGTACTTC.

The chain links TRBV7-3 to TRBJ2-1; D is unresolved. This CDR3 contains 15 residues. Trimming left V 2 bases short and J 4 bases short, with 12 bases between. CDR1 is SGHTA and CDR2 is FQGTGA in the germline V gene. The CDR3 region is CASSLGVPAYNEQFF. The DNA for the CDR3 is TGTGCCAGCAGCTTAGGGGTCCCAGCATACAATGAGCAGTTCTTC.

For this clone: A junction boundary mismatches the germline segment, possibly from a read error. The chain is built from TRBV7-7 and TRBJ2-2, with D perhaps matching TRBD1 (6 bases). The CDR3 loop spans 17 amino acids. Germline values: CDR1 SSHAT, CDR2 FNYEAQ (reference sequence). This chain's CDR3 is CASSLRGEGDLFGELFF. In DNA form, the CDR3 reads TGTGCTAGCAGCCTTCGCGGCGAGGGGGATCTTTTCGGGGAGCTGTTTTTT.

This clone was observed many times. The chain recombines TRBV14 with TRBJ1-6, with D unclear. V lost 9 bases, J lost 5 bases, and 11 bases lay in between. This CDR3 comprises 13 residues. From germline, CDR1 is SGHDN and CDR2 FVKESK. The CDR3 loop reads CARIGCDNSPLHF. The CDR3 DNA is TGTGCCAGGATAGGTTGTGATAATTCACCCCTCCACTTT.

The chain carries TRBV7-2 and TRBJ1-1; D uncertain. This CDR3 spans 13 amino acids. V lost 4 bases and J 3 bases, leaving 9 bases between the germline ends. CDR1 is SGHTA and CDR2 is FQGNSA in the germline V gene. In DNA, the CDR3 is TGTGCCAGCAGCTATTCGACGGACACTGAAGCTTTCTTT. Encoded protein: CASSYSTDTEAFF. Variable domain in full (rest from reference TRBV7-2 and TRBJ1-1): GAGVSQSPSNKVTEKGKDVELRCDPISGHTALYWYRQSLGQGLEFLIYFQGNSAPDKSGLPSDRFSAERTGGSVSTLTIQRTQQEDSAVYLCASSYSTDTEAFFGQGTRLTVV.

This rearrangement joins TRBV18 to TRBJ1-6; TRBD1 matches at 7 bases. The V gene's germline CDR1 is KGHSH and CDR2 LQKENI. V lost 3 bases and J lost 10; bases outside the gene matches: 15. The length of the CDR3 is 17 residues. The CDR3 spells CASSPWDSVPFWSPLHF. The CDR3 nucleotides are TGTGCCAGCTCACCTTGGGACAGTGTCCCTTTTTGGTCACCCCTCCACTTT.

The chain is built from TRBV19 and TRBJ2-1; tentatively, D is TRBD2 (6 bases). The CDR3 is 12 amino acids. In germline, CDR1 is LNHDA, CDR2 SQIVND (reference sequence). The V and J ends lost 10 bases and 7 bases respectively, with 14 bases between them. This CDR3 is CATQIGGNEQFF. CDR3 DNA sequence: TGTGCCACCCAAATAGGAGGGAATGAGCAGTTCTTC.

The CDR3 DNA follows: TGTGCCAGCAGCCAAGGCCTCGAGCGGGGGCCGGGCAATGAGCAGTTCTTC. Amino acids: CASSQGLERGPGNEQFF. The V gene is TRBV4-2, the J gene TRBJ2-1; 8 bases line up with TRBD2. CDR3 length equals 17 residues. Per germline, CDR1 LGHNA and CDR2 YNFKEQ. Unmatched junction bases numbered 11, after V lost 1 base and J lost 6 bases.

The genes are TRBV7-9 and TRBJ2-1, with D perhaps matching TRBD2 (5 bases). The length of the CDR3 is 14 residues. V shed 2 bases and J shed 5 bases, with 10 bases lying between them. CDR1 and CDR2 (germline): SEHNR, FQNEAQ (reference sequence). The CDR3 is CASSLSGLNNEQFF. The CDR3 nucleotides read TGTGCCAGCAGCTTAAGCGGACTCAACAATGAGCAGTTCTTC.

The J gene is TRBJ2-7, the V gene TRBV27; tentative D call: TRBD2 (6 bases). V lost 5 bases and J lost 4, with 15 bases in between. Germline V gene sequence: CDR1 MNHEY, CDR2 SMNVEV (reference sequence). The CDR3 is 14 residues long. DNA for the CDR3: TGTGCCAGCAGTCCCATCCGGGACTCATACGAGCAGTACTTC. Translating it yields CASSPIRDSYEQYF.

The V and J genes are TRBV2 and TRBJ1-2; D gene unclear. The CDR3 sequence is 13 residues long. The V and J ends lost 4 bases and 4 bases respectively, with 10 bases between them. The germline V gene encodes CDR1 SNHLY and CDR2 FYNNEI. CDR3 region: CASSVGPRYGYTF. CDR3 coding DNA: TGTGCCAGCAGTGTAGGGCCACGCTATGGCTACACCTTC.

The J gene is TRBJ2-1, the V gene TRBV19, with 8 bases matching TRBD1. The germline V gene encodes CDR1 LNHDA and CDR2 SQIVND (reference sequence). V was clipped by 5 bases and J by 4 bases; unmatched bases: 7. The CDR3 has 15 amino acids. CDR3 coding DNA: TGTGCCAGTAGTCCTACAGGGGGAGGTTACAATGAGCAGTTCTTC. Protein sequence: CASSPTGGGYNEQFF. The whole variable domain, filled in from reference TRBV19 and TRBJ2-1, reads DGGITQSPKYLFRKEGQNVTLSCEQNLNHDAMYWYRQDPGQGLRLIYYSQIVNDFQKGDIAEGYSVSREKKESFPLTVTSAQKNPTAFYLCASSPTGGGYNEQFFGPGTRLTVL.

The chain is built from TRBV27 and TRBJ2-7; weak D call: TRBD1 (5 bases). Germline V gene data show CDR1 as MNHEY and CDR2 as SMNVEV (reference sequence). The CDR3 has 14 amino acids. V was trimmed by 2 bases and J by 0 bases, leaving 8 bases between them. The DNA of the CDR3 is TGTGCCAGCAGTTTAGGCAGGGCCTCCTACGAGCAGTACTTC. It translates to CASSLGRASYEQYF.

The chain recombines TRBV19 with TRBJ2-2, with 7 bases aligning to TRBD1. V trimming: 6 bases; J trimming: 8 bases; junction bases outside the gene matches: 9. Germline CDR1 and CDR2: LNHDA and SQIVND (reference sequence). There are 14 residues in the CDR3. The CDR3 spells CASSQQGVWGELFF. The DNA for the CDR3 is TGTGCCAGTAGCCAGCAGGGGGTTTGGGGGGAGCTGTTTTTT.

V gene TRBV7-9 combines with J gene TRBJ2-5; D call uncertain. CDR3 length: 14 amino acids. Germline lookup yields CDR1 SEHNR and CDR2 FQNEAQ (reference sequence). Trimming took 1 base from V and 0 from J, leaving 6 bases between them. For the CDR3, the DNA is TGTGCCAGCAGCTTAGAACGACACCAAGAGACCCAGTACTTC. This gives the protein CASSLERHQETQYF.

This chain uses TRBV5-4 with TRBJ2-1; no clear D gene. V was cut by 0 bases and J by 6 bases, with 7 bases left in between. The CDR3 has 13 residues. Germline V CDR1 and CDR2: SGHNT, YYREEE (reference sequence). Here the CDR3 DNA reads TGTGCCAGCAGCTTGGTAGTCCCCAATGAGCAGTTCTTC. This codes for CASSLVVPNEQFF.